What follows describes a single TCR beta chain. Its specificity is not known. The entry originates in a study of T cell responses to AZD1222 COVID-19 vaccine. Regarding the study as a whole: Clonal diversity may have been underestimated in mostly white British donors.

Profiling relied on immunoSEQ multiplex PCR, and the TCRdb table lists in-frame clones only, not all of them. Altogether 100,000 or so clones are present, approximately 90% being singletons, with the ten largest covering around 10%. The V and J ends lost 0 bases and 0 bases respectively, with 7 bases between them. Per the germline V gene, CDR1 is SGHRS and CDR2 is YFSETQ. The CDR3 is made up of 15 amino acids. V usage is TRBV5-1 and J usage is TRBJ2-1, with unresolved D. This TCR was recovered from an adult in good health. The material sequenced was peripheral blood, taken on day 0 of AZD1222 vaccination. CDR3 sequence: CASSLVTSSYNEQFF. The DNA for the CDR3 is TGCGCCAGCAGCTTGGTCACGAGCTCCTACAATGAGCAGTTCTTC.